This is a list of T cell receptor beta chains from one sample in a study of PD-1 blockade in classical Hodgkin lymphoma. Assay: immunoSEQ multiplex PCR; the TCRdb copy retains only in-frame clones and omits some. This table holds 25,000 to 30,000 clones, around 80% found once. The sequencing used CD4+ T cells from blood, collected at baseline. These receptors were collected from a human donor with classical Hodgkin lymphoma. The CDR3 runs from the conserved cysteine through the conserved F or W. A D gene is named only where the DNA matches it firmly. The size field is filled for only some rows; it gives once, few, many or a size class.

CDR3 DNA: TGTGCCAGCAGCGCCGACAGGAGCTCCTACAATGAGCAGTTCTTC
CDR3 protein: CASSADRSSYNEQFF
CDR3 length: 15
D gene: .
clone size: .
V gene: TRBV9
J gene: TRBJ2-1

CDR3 DNA: TGCAGCGTTGATCAGATGGGACAGGGGTATGAAAAACTGTTTTTT
CDR3 protein: CSVDQMGQGYEKLFF
CDR3 length: 15
D gene: TRBD1
clone size: .
V gene: TRBV29-1
J gene: TRBJ1-4

CDR3 DNA: TGTGCCAGCAGCTTAGGCAGAGGGATCGGCTACACCTTC
CDR3 protein: CASSLGRGIGYTF
CDR3 length: 13
D gene: .
clone size: .
V gene: TRBV11-2
J gene: TRBJ1-2

CDR3 DNA: TGTGCCAGCAGTTTAACCCACAGGGGGAGGCAGTACTTC
CDR3 protein: CASSLTHRGRQYF
CDR3 length: 13
D gene: TRBD1
clone size: once
V gene: TRBV28
J gene: TRBJ2-7

CDR3 DNA: TGTGCCAGCAGCCCGACAGCAACTAATGAAAAACTGTTTTTT
CDR3 protein: CASSPTATNEKLFF
CDR3 length: 14
D gene: .
clone size: .
V gene: TRBV27
J gene: TRBJ1-4

CDR3 DNA: TGCAGCGTTGAACAGGGAGGTAATGAAAAACTGTTTTTT
CDR3 protein: CSVEQGGNEKLFF
CDR3 length: 13
D gene: .
clone size: .
V gene: TRBV29-1
J gene: TRBJ1-4

CDR3 DNA: TGTGCCAGTCAGCGAGGACACTTACAAGAGACCCAGTACTTC
CDR3 protein: CASQRGHLQETQYF
CDR3 length: 14
D gene: .
clone size: .
V gene: TRBV6-1
J gene: TRBJ2-5

CDR3 DNA: TGTGCCAGCAGCTCCGGACGGGGTGGACCCTTGAACAACTATGGCTACACCTTC
CDR3 protein: CASSSGRGGPLNNYGYTF
CDR3 length: 18
D gene: .
clone size: .
V gene: TRBV9
J gene: TRBJ1-2

CDR3 DNA: TGCGCCAGCAGGGACAGGGGGCGGCCTCACACTGAAGCTTTCTTT
CDR3 protein: CASRDRGRPHTEAFF
CDR3 length: 15
D gene: TRBD1
clone size: .
V gene: TRBV5-1
J gene: TRBJ1-1

CDR3 DNA: TGTGCCAGCAGCTTAGGGGTGACAGGGGAAGAGACCCAGTACTTC
CDR3 protein: CASSLGVTGEETQYF
CDR3 length: 15
D gene: TRBD1
clone size: .
V gene: TRBV7-2
J gene: TRBJ2-5

CDR3 DNA: TGTGCCTGGAGCCACTTTGACAGGGGGCCAAATGGCTACACCTTC
CDR3 protein: CAWSHFDRGPNGYTF
CDR3 length: 15
D gene: TRBD1
clone size: .
V gene: TRBV30
J gene: TRBJ1-2

CDR3 DNA: TGTGCCAGCAGCTTGGGACTAGCGGGGGGGGGCACAGATACGCAGTATTTT
CDR3 protein: CASSLGLAGGGTDTQYF
CDR3 length: 17
D gene: TRBD2
clone size: .
V gene: TRBV5-4
J gene: TRBJ2-3

CDR3 DNA: TGCAGTGCTAGTAGGGAAGCTGGCTACACCTTC
CDR3 protein: CSASREAGYTF
CDR3 length: 11
D gene: .
clone size: .
V gene: TRBV20-1
J gene: TRBJ1-2

CDR3 DNA: TGTGCCAGCAGCTTAGGGAGGGTAAGGGACACTGAAGCTTTCTTT
CDR3 protein: CASSLGRVRDTEAFF
CDR3 length: 15
D gene: .
clone size: few
V gene: TRBV7-9
J gene: TRBJ1-1

CDR3 DNA: TGTGCCAGCTCCCCGCGGACGGATAGCAATCAGCCCCAGCATTTT
CDR3 protein: CASSPRTDSNQPQHF
CDR3 length: 15
D gene: .
clone size: few
V gene: TRBV18
J gene: TRBJ1-5

CDR3 DNA: TGCAGCGTTGAAAAATTCCCGGGACTTCTTAGGGACGGCTACACCTTC
CDR3 protein: CSVEKFPGLLRDGYTF
CDR3 length: 16
D gene: .
clone size: .
V gene: TRBV29-1
J gene: TRBJ1-2

CDR3 DNA: TGTGCCAGCAGTTTGTACCCCTTTCTCAATCAGCCCCAGCATTTT
CDR3 protein: CASSLYPFLNQPQHF
CDR3 length: 15
D gene: .
clone size: .
V gene: TRBV6-5
J gene: TRBJ1-5

CDR3 DNA: TGTGCCAGCAGTTTCGCGGGCCGTAATTCACCCCTCCACTTT
CDR3 protein: CASSFAGRNSPLHF
CDR3 length: 14
D gene: .
clone size: .
V gene: TRBV28
J gene: TRBJ1-6

CDR3 DNA: TGTGCCAGCAGCGTAGGAATACTCTCCTACGAGCAGTACTTC
CDR3 protein: CASSVGILSYEQYF
CDR3 length: 14
D gene: .
clone size: .
V gene: TRBV9
J gene: TRBJ2-7

CDR3 DNA: TGTGCCAGCAGCTTCAGGGGGGGCACAGATACGCAGTATTTT
CDR3 protein: CASSFRGGTDTQYF
CDR3 length: 14
D gene: .
clone size: .
V gene: TRBV11-1
J gene: TRBJ2-3